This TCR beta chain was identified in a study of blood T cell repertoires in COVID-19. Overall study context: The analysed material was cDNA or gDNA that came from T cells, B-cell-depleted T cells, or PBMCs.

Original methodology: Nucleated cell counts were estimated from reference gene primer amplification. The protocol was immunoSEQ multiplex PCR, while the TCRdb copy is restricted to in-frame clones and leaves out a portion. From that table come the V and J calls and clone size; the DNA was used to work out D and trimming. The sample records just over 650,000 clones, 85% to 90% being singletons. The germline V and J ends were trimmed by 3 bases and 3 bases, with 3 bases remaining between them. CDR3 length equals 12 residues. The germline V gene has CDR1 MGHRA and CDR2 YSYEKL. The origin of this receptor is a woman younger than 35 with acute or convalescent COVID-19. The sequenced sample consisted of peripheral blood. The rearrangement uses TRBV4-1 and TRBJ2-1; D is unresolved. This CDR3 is CASSHLYNEQFF. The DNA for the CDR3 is TGCGCCAGCAGCCATCTCTACAATGAGCAGTTCTTC.